This paragraph covers one T cell receptor (beta chain) sequence. Antigen: not known. Assay used: immunoSEQ multiplex PCR; TCRdb lists only in-frame clones, some missing. The sample yields about 41,000 clones, roughly 70% seen once. The data were taken from a study of vaccination effects on CD4 cells after COVID-19. Study results and limitations: Few convalescent patients were studied, and early post-infection samples were lacking.

The CDR3 contains 12 residues. CDR1 SQVTM and CDR2 ANQGSEA come from the germline V gene. V lost 6 bases, J lost 3 bases, and 12 bases lay in between. Sequencing was preceded by expansion of antigen-specific CD4+ T cells with viral peptide pools in the ViraFEST assay. A 10-day culture period preceded the isolation of CD4+ T cells. Each vaccine recipient was nucleocapsid antibody negative and had no prior SARS-CoV-2 infection. Replacing half the medium with IL-2 medium was done on days 3 and 7. This chain links TRBV29-1 with TRBJ2-7, with D perhaps assigned TRBD1 or TRBD2 (6 bases each). The sequence was obtained from a human donor who received a COVID-19 vaccine. Source: CD4+ T cells from PBMCs cultured with HCoV-OC43 spike peptides, taken before COVID-19 vaccination. Subset of the sample: HCoV-OC43 spike overlapping peptide pool stimulation. CDR3 coding DNA: TGCAGCGTCGCGGAGGGGGTCTACGAGCAGTACTTC. Amino acid sequence: CSVAEGVYEQYF.